This TCR beta chain was retrieved from a study of CD4 and CD8 cells across lung adenocarcinoma regions. Donors had localized lung adenocarcinoma, a non-small cell lung cancer. This clonotype is medium-sized. TCRdb re-analysed the PCR reads in MiXCR, keeping a single row per CDR3 protein. The sample holds about 7,700 distinct CDR3 sequences, 40% to 55% seen once. The CDR3 totals 14 residues. CDR1 MNHNS and CDR2 SASEGT come from the germline V gene. The chain recombines TRBV6-1 with TRBJ2-1; D call uncertain. The assigned J gene may be wrong: the sequence end matches TRBJ2-7 better. Sequenced: CD4+ T cells from the margin of a lung tumor. The receptor comes from a male donor with lung adenocarcinoma. The CD4 and CD8 labels of this study may be unreliable. CDR3 nucleotides: TGTGCCAGCAGTGAAGCGCATGGCAGATACGAGCAGTACTTC. This sequence encodes CASSEAHGRYEQYF.